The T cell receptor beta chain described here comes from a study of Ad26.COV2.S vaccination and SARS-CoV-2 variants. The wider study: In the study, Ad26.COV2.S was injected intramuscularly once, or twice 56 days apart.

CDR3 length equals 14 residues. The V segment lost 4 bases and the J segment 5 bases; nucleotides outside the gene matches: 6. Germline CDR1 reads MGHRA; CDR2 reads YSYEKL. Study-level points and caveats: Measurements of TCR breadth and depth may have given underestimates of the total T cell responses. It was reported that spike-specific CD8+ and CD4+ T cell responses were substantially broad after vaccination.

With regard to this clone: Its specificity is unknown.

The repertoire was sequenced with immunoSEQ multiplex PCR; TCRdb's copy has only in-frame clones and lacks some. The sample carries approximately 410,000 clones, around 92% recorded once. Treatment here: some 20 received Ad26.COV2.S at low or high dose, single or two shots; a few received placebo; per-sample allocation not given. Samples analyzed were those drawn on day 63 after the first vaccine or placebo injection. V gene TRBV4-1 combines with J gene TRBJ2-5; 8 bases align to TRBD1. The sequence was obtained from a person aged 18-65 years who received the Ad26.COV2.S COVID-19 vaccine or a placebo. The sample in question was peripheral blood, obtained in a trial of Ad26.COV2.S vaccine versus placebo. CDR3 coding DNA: TGCGCCAGCAGCCGGACAGGGTACGGGGAGACCCAGTACTTC. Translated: CASSRTGYGETQYF.